What follows is one TCR beta chain and its context. The antigen is unknown. Extraction of RNA, which was performed with an RNeasy Mini Kit, drew on duplicate vials of about 160,000 sorted CD8+ T cells per subset. This CDR3 comprises 13 residues. Germline V gene data show CDR1 as MNHEY and CDR2 as SMNVEV (reference sequence). UMI-labeled 5' RACE produced the TCR beta libraries. TCRdb reprocessed the 5' RACE reads and keeps a single row for each CDR3 protein, giving no DNA. This listing includes around 6,200 distinct CDR3 sequences. The sample is drawn from a study of human CD8 memory T cell subsets. General study results and limits: Stem-like memory and precursor exhausted T cell populations exhibited comparably high diversity, in distinction to effector memory cells.

This sequence joins TRBV27 and TRBJ1-2; with no DNA, the TCRdb D assignment of TRBD1 cannot be verified. Sequencing was carried out using CD8+ effector memory T cells (TEM) sorted from PBMCs. This sample's subset: effector memory CD8 T cells, CCR7- CD45RO+ CD95+. The receptor was derived from a human donor in good health. The CDR3: CASSTGTGYGYTF.